This TCR beta chain was observed in a study of cytomegalovirus exposure and HLA in healthy donors. Study outcomes and limitations: Previous analysis showed most TCR beta V segments were productive about 87% or about 30% of the time.

A note on this clone: What it recognizes is unknown.

Germline assignment: CDR1 SGHVS and CDR2 FNYEAQ. Trimming shortened V by 0 bases and J by 5 bases, and 11 bases separated the two germline ends. The CDR3 length is 15 residues. The primer mix had 60 Vbeta and 13 Jbeta primers. The table came from immunoSEQ multiplex PCR; TCRdb's copy has only in-frame clones and leaves some out. In the table there are around 130,000 clones, 65% to 90% of which are singletons. V and J are TRBV7-6 and TRBJ1-3; D perhaps matches TRBD1 (5 bases). The clonotype comes from a girl aged 2-15 years in good health and CMV-seronegative. Input material: PBMCs. The CDR3 is CASSLAPGSRNTIYF. For the CDR3, the DNA is TGTGCCAGCAGCTTAGCTCCAGGGTCGAGAAACACCATATATTTT. The full variable domain, its missing parts supplied by reference TRBV7-6 and TRBJ1-3, is GAGVSQSPRYKVTKRGQDVALRCDPISGHVSLYWYRQALGQGPEFLTYFNYEAQQDKSGLPNDRFSAERPEGSISTLTIQRTEQRDSAMYRCASSLAPGSRNTIYFGEGSWLTVV.